Listed below are T cell receptor beta chains from one sample, sequenced in a study of cytomegalovirus exposure and HLA in healthy donors. TCRdb's copy holds only in-frame clones and misses some; the assay was immunoSEQ multiplex PCR. The data contain about 140,000 clones, 80% of them singletons. The sample taken for sequencing was PBMCs. All receptors come from a man aged 45-65 years in good health and CMV-seronegative. CDR3s include the opening cysteine and the closing phenylalanine or tryptophan. A D gene is named only where the DNA matches it firmly. Clone size, where shown, is once, few, many, or a class for clones that have expanded.

abundance | j_gene | v_gene | d_gene | CDR3aa | CDR3nt
once | TRBJ2-1 | TRBV9 | - | CASSMEDEQFF | TGTGCCAGCAGCATGGAGGATGAGCAGTTCTTC
- | TRBJ1-3 | TRBV4-1 | - | CASSQGILGGPGNTIYF | TGCGCCAGCAGCCAAGGAATTCTGGGTGGGCCAGGAAACACCATATATTTT
- | TRBJ2-2 | TRBV7-8 | - | CASSDRNSGELFF | TGTGCCAGCAGCGACAGAAATAGCGGGGAGCTGTTTTTT
once | TRBJ2-1 | TRBV5-1 | - | CASSLVEAGNEQFF | TGCGCCAGCAGCCTCGTGGAGGCGGGGAATGAGCAGTTCTTC
- | TRBJ2-7 | TRBV10-1 | - | CASSHSGFPYEQYF | TGCGCCAGCAGCCACTCAGGGTTCCCCTACGAGCAGTACTTC
- | TRBJ1-6 | TRBV14 | TRBD1 | CASSQDRTGHSPLHF | TGTGCCAGCAGCCAAGATAGGACAGGGCATTCACCCCTCCACTTT
- | TRBJ1-4 | TRBV7-9 | - | CASSFGAGTAREKLFF | TGTGCCAGCAGCTTTGGTGCGGGGACGGCCCGTGAAAAACTGTTTTTT
once | TRBJ2-3 | TRBV6-1 | TRBD2 | CASSEDPRLAGGTDTQYF | TGTGCCAGCAGTGAAGACCCACGACTAGCGGGGGGCACAGATACGCAGTATTTT
- | TRBJ2-1 | TRBV5-5 | TRBD2 | CASSTGTSGGVYEQFF | TGTGCCAGCAGCACTGGGACTAGCGGGGGTGTTTATGAGCAGTTCTTC
- | TRBJ1-2 | TRBV28 | TRBD1 | CASSLTGDGYTF | TGTGCCAGCAGTTTGACAGGGGATGGCTACACCTTC
- | TRBJ2-7 | TRBV19 | TRBD1 | CASSIGTGPYEQYF | TGTGCCAGTAGTATTGGGACAGGGCCATACGAGCAGTACTTC
- | TRBJ2-2 | TRBV27 | TRBD2 | CASSPDGLAGITGELFF | TGTGCCAGCAGTCCAGACGGACTAGCGGGCATCACCGGGGAGCTGTTTTTT
- | TRBJ2-7 | TRBV5-6 | - | CASSLDPAAYEQYF | TGTGCCAGCAGCTTGGACCCGGCGGCCTACGAGCAGTACTTC
- | TRBJ2-7 | TRBV10-3 | TRBD2 | CAISETSGTAAAEQYF | TGTGCCATCAGTGAGACAAGCGGGACGGCGGCTGCCGAGCAGTACTTC
- | TRBJ2-7 | TRBV30 | - | CAWSTRGWTYEQYF | TGTGCCTGGAGTACAAGGGGCTGGACCTACGAGCAGTACTTC
once | TRBJ2-7 | TRBV5-6 | TRBD2 | CASSRLAGGLQYF | TGTGCCAGCAGCCGCCTAGCGGGAGGGCTGCAGTACTTC
- | TRBJ2-5 | TRBV18 | - | CASSGQRGIEAQYF | TGTGCCAGCTCGGGACAGCGGGGGATAGAGGCCCAGTACTTC
- | TRBJ2-7 | TRBV29-1 | TRBD1 | CSVRPGQGAREQYF | TGCAGCGTTCGTCCGGGACAGGGGGCTAGGGAGCAGTACTTC
- | TRBJ2-7 | TRBV10-2 | TRBD2 | CASAPTSGRATQYF | TGCGCCAGCGCCCCGACTAGCGGGAGGGCCACGCAGTACTTC
- | TRBJ2-3 | TRBV7-2 | - | CASSLLLGADTQYF | TGTGCCAGCAGCTTATTGCTGGGAGCAGATACGCAGTATTTT
- | TRBJ2-5 | TRBV4-1 | TRBD1 | CASSPDRDQETQYF | TGCGCCAGCAGCCCGGACAGGGATCAAGAGACCCAGTACTTC
- | TRBJ1-1 | TRBV6-6 | TRBD1 | CASRPRTGGFTEAFF | TGTGCCAGCAGACCTAGGACAGGGGGCTTTACTGAAGCTTTCTTT
- | TRBJ2-3 | TRBV2 | TRBD2 | CASGREGPADTQYF | TGTGCCAGCGGGAGGGAGGGCCCAGCAGATACGCAGTATTTT
few | TRBJ2-1 | TRBV28 | TRBD1 | CASSGWDRATGEQFF | TGTGCCAGCAGTGGATGGGACAGGGCAACGGGTGAGCAGTTCTTC
- | TRBJ1-1 | TRBV6-1 | - | CASSERGLSW | TGTGCCAGCAGTGAAAGAGGGCTTTCTTGG
- | TRBJ2-7 | TRBV19 | TRBD1 | CASSSGTGRDEQYF | TGTGCCAGTAGCTCCGGGACAGGGCGGGACGAGCAGTACTTC
few | TRBJ2-3 | TRBV6-6 | - | CASLSSGLPARDTQYF | TGTGCCAGCCTAAGCTCGGGACTCCCTGCACGAGATACGCAGTATTTT
- | TRBJ1-6 | TRBV7-9 | TRBD1 | CASSFEDRVSGSLHF | TGTGCCAGCAGCTTCGAGGACAGGGTTTCGGGATCCCTCCACTTT
- | TRBJ2-5 | TRBV19 | - | CASSMERGGQETQYF | TGTGCCAGTAGTATGGAGAGGGGGGGCCAAGAGACCCAGTACTTC
few | TRBJ1-6 | TRBV5-8 | TRBD1 | CASSLGQATNNSPLHF | TGTGCCAGCAGCCTTGGACAGGCGACTAATAATTCACCCCTCCACTTT
- | TRBJ2-7 | TRBV13 | - | CASSLLRDKVLEQYF | TGTGCCAGCAGCCTATTACGGGATAAAGTACTCGAGCAGTACTTC
- | TRBJ2-7 | TRBV15 | - | CATSREGVSSYEQYF | TGTGCCACCAGCAGAGAGGGAGTCAGCTCCTACGAGCAGTACTTC
- | TRBJ2-2 | TRBV6-6 | TRBD2 | CASSYGTSGGPGELFF | TGTGCCAGCAGTTACGGGACTAGCGGGGGCCCCGGGGAGCTGTTTTTT
- | TRBJ2-1 | TRBV6-1 | - | CASSERYNEQFF | TGTGCCAGCAGTGAACGGTACAATGAGCAGTTCTTC
- | TRBJ1-6 | TRBV11-3 | - | CATGDGGYNSPLHF | TGTGCCACCGGGGACGGGGGGTATAATTCACCCCTCCACTTT
- | TRBJ2-3 | TRBV14 | TRBD2 | CASSPLRASGRPDTQYF | TGTGCCAGCAGCCCCCTTCGGGCCAGCGGGAGACCAGATACGCAGTATTTT
- | TRBJ2-3 | TRBV27 | TRBD2 | CASYRLAAGFDTQYF | TGTGCCAGCTATCGACTAGCGGCCGGGTTTGATACGCAGTATTTT
- | TRBJ1-3 | TRBV19 | - | CASSIVRRGFSGNTIYF | TGTGCCAGTAGTATAGTTCGCCGGGGATTTTCTGGAAACACCATATATTTT
few | TRBJ1-1 | TRBV5-6 | - | CASSLDIEAFF | TGTGCCAGCAGCTTGGATATTGAAGCTTTCTTT
- | TRBJ2-2 | TRBV7-8 | TRBD1 | CASSSRQGNTGELFF | TGTGCCAGCAGCTCGAGACAGGGGAACACCGGGGAGCTGTTTTTT